These 10 T cell receptor beta chains share one sample of origin, sequenced in a study of blood T cells in healthy people across ages (dated by TCRdb to between 2014 and 2016). The method was 5' RACE. Reads for this sample came from an Illumina HiSeq 2500. A second PCR of roughly 7 to 12 cycles was performed with a sample-barcoded 5' primer and a J-beta primer mix. TCRdb applied fastp at Q25 and MiXCR to the public reads, then kept only in-frame beta chains. Each entry is one CDR3 protein sequence, shown with its most common DNA and genes. Within this sample are hundreds of thousands of distinct CDR3 sequences, with roughly 43% of them counted one time only. Just under 25% of the sample belongs to the ten largest clones. Sequencing was carried out using blood. These receptor sequences come from a man older than 75 in good health.

This clonotype was found many times. The rearrangement joins TRBV6-5 to TRBJ2-3, with 10 bases identical to TRBD2. This CDR3 comprises 15 residues. J gave up 3 bases and V 4 bases, and 4 bases lay outside the gene matches. The germline gives CDR1 MNHEY, CDR2 SVGAGI. CDR3 amino acids: CASSSLAGGTDTQYF. The CDR3 bases are TGTGCCAGCAGTTCCTTAGCGGGAGGTACAGATACGCAGTATTTT.

This clonotype showed up just a few times. The chain combines TRBV9 with TRBJ2-1, with 7 nucleotides matching TRBD1. V shed 1 base, J shed 4 bases, and the junction held 5 bases outside the gene matches. In germline, CDR1 is SGDLS, CDR2 YYNGEE. This CDR3 region has 15 residues. The CDR3 reads CASSVRGGLYNEQFF. CDR3 sequence (DNA): TGTGCCAGCAGCGTACGAGGGGGCCTTTACAATGAGCAGTTCTTC.

This clonotype was seen a few times. V and J are TRBV12-3 or TRBV12-4 and TRBJ2-3, with TRBD1 matching 8 bases. CDR3 length: 16 amino acids. With 6 bases clipped from V and 5 bases from J, the junction kept 13 bases outside the gene matches. CDR3 DNA: TGTGCCAGCAGGGGGGGCGGACAGGGACCGGTAGATACGCAGTATTTT. The encoded protein is CASRGGGQGPVDTQYF.

On this clonotype: A much larger clone differs from this one at a single base, so this may be a read error. The rearrangement uses TRBV6-5 and TRBJ2-5, with 12 bases fitting TRBD1. The CDR3 covers 16 residues. V dropped 5 bases and J dropped 11; count of bases not matched to a gene: 15. CDR1 is MNHEY, CDR2 SVGAGI, per germline. This CDR3 reads CASSPRDRGRIDEQYF. The DNA of the CDR3 is TGTGCCAGCAGTCCCCGGGACAGGGGGCGGATCGATGAGCAGTACTTC.

The chain couples TRBV7-2 to TRBJ1-4, with 11 nucleotides matching TRBD1. Germline values: CDR1 SGHTA, CDR2 FQGNSA. The CDR3 totals 14 residues. After removal of 5 bases from V and 6 bases from J, the junction contained 2 bases not matched to a gene. The chain's CDR3 is CASSRTGGHEKLFF. Written as DNA, the CDR3 is TGTGCCAGCAGCCGGACAGGGGGCCATGAAAAACTGTTTTTT.

A few counts support this clonotype. This chain joins TRBV20-1 and TRBJ2-7; the match to TRBD1 covers 9 bases. Trimming removed 1 base from V and 4 bases from J; junction bases left unmatched: 5. The V gene's germline CDR1 is DFQATT and CDR2 SNEGSKA (reference sequence). This CDR3 comprises 14 residues. The CDR3 here is CSARGGQGVYEQYF. DNA for the CDR3: TGCAGTGCTAGAGGGGGACAGGGAGTGTACGAGCAGTACTTC.

This clonotype was detected a few times. DNA for the CDR3: TGCGCCACCACACCTACAGGGGGCTCCTACAATGAGCAGTTCTTC. Residues: CATTPTGGSYNEQFF. This sequence joins TRBV5-1 and TRBJ2-1; TRBD1 aligns across 8 bases. Germline V gene data show CDR1 as SGHRS and CDR2 as YFSETQ. V shed 9 bases and J 0 bases; nucleotides not matched to a gene: 8. CDR3 length: 15 residues.

Only a few counts were recorded for this clonotype. This rearrangement joins TRBV11-1 to TRBJ2-1; 11 bases are a match to TRBD1. Losses at the gene ends were 4 bases for V and 4 bases for J; bases not matched to a gene: 3. CDR3 length: 15 amino acids. Germline CDR1 reads SGHAT; CDR2 reads FQDESV (reference sequence). DNA of the CDR3: TGTGCCAGCAGCTGGACAGGGGGCTTGTACAATGAGCAGTTCTTC. It specifies CASSWTGGLYNEQFF.

This clonotype was detected only a few times. V gene TRBV5-1 combines with J gene TRBJ2-5; TRBD1 matches at 9 bases. The germline V gene encodes CDR1 SGHRS and CDR2 YFSETQ. The length of the CDR3 is 14 residues. Trimming at V came to 3 bases and at J to 3 bases, leaving 3 bases not matched to a gene. CDR3 DNA sequence: TGCGCCAGCAGCTCGGACAGGGGTAAAGAGACCCAGTACTTC. Residues: CASSSDRGKETQYF.

The chain employs TRBV7-6 and TRBJ2-7; D ambiguous. This CDR3 has 13 amino acids. The germline V gene has CDR1 SGHVS and CDR2 FNYEAQ. V lost 4 bases and J lost 3, with 10 bases in between. For the CDR3, the DNA is TGTGCCAGCAGCTCAGGAGTTGGCTACGAGCAGTACTTC. As protein: CASSSGVGYEQYF.